Listed below are T cell receptor beta chains from one sample, sequenced in a study of blood T cell repertoires in COVID-19. TCRdb keeps only in-frame clones here, not all; method: immunoSEQ multiplex PCR. The sample consists of approximately 500,000 clones, around nine tenths of them appearing once. Sequences were obtained from PBMCs or T cells enriched from blood (not recorded which). The receptors derive from a woman in her 40s who had recovered from COVID-19. Each CDR3 is given with its conserved first and last residue. A D gene is named only where the DNA matches it firmly. Only some rows state a clone size, as once, few, many or a class for expanded clones.

j_call cdr3_length clone_size v_call d_call cdr3_nt cdr3_aa
TRBJ2-7 15 . TRBV4-2 TRBD2 TGTGCCAGCAGCCAAACTAGCGGGAGCTCCTACGAGCAGTACTTC CASSQTSGSSYEQYF
TRBJ1-1 15 . TRBV19 . TGTGCCAGTAGTATTTCATGGCAGCGTAACACTGAAGCTTTCTTT CASSISWQRNTEAFF
TRBJ2-7 16 few TRBV15 TRBD1 TGTGCCACCAGCAAAATCCGGACAGGGGGCATGTACGAGCAGTACTTC CATSKIRTGGMYEQYF
TRBJ1-1 16 . TRBV10-3 . TGTGCCATCAGTGAGTCGACGGGACAATCGAACACTGAAGCTTTCTTT CAISESTGQSNTEAFF
TRBJ1-1 14 . TRBV6-5 . TGTGCCAGCAGTTCGCTTACAGGGAACACTGAAGCTTTCTTT CASSSLTGNTEAFF
TRBJ1-1 17 once TRBV21-1 . TGTGCCAGCAGCAAAGAAGGGGCAGACACAACGGGTACTGAAGCTTTCTTT CASSKEGADTTGTEAFF
TRBJ1-2 14 . TRBV15 . TGTGCCACCAGCAGAGGTGGACAGTCTTATGGCTACACCTTC CATSRGGQSYGYTF
TRBJ1-2 12 . TRBV27 . TGTGCCAGCAGTCGGGATGGGTATGGCTACACCTTC CASSRDGYGYTF
TRBJ2-1 15 . TRBV20-1 . TGCAGTGCTAGTGAGGGGGGAAGGTCCTACAATGAGCAGTTCTTC CSASEGGRSYNEQFF
TRBJ2-3 16 . TRBV25-1 TRBD2 TGTGCCAGCAGTGAGCGACTAGCGGCCAGCACAGATACGCAGTATTTT CASSERLAASTDTQYF
TRBJ2-7 15 . TRBV11-3 TRBD2 TGTGCCAGCAGCTTAGGACTAGCCTTGTCCTACGAGCAGTACTTC CASSLGLALSYEQYF
TRBJ2-3 14 . TRBV21-1 . TGTGCCAGTCTCAAGGGGACATTTAAAGATACGCAGTATTTT CASLKGTFKDTQYF
TRBJ1-2 14 . TRBV3-1/TRBV3-2 . TGTGCCAGCAGCCTCCTTAGCCCTAACTATGGCTACACCTTC CASSLLSPNYGYTF
TRBJ1-4 18 . TRBV11-2 . TGTGCCAGCAGCCCATTAGCAGGGCCCAACCCGGTGCGTGAAAAACTGTTTTTT CASSPLAGPNPVREKLFF
TRBJ1-3 15 once TRBV10-3 TRBD1 TGTGCCATCAGTCGACAGGGCCACTCTGGAAACACCATATATTTT CAISRQGHSGNTIYF
TRBJ2-3 16 . TRBV7-2 TRBD2 TGTGCCAGCAGCTTGAGGACTAGCGGGAACACAGATACGCAGTATTTT CASSLRTSGNTDTQYF
TRBJ2-7 13 . TRBV7-2 . TGTGCCAGCAGCTTGCACGGGAATTACGAGCAGTACTTC CASSLHGNYEQYF
TRBJ2-3 15 . TRBV6-5 TRBD2 TGTGCCAGCAGTCCCGAAGCGGGGGGCACAGATACGCAGTATTTT CASSPEAGGTDTQYF
TRBJ2-7 15 . TRBV6-2/TRBV6-3 TRBD1 TGTGCCAGCAGTCCGACCGGGACAGGTAGCTACGAGCAGTACTTC CASSPTGTGSYEQYF
TRBJ1-5 13 . TRBV2 . TGTGCCAGCAGGGACAAGAGCAATCAGCCCCAGCATTTT CASRDKSNQPQHF
TRBJ1-4 14 . TRBV7-8 . TGTGCCAGCAGCCTCCTTGCGGGGAGTGAAAAACTGTTTTTT CASSLLAGSEKLFF
TRBJ2-3 17 . TRBV7-8 TRBD2 TGTGCCAGCAGCTTAGGTTTCTTCGGGGGGTCTTCAGATACGCAGTATTTT CASSLGFFGGSSDTQYF
TRBJ1-5 14 . TRBV10-3 TRBD1 TGTGCCACCGGGGACAGACTTAGCAATCAGCCCCAGCATTTT CATGDRLSNQPQHF
TRBJ2-5 15 . TRBV6-1 TRBD2 TGTGCCAGCAGTGAGGTAGCGGGAGACCAAGAGACCCAGTACTTC CASSEVAGDQETQYF
TRBJ1-4 12 . TRBV13 TRBD1 TGTGCCAGCAGCCAGGACAGGGCAAAACTGTTTTTT CASSQDRAKLFF
TRBJ1-4 13 . TRBV6-5 . TGTGCCCACAACGGGGGGGCTAATGAAAAACTGTTTTTT CAHNGGANEKLFF